This T cell receptor (beta chain) was sequenced during a study of vaccination and CD4 T cells after COVID-19 (dated by TCRdb to between 2021 and 2024). Describing the broader study: The convalescent cohort comprised six males and four females, including two Hispanic individuals, seven Caucasians, two Asians and one multiracial person. Post-vaccine blood samples were taken a median of approximately 70 days after the second vaccine dose, with a range of about 13 to 241 days. For stimulating the cultures, overlapping spike peptide pools were used, derived from SARS-CoV-2 as well as from the common cold coronaviruses HCoV-NL63, HCoV-OC43 and HCoV-229E. In control cultures, a CEFX viral epitope pool was used as positive control, an HIV-1 Nef peptide pool was used as negative control, or no peptide was added. Post-COVID blood samples from convalescent patients were collected a median of about 110 days after diagnosis, with a range of 35 to 161 days. Participants received two doses of either the Pfizer-BioNTech BNT162b2 vaccine (n=8) or the Moderna mRNA-1273 vaccine (n=2). In roughly eleven COVID-19 convalescent patients and a handful of infection-naive healthy vaccine recipients, the spike-specific CD4+ TCR repertoire before mRNA vaccination was compared with the repertoire after mRNA vaccination. At the TCR clonotype level, an earlier paper using these donors assessed memory CD4+ T cell crossreactivity between SARS-CoV-2 and common cold coronavirus spike proteins. Beyond this particular receptor, the publication reports: Of the vaccine-specific clones found in convalescent patients, nearly all (304 of 307) were mono-reactive for SARS-CoV-2 spike instead of being cross-reactive with common cold coronaviruses. Among convalescent patients, a median around 83% of the SARS-CoV-2-reactive clones seen after vaccination appeared only after vaccination, which suggests priming specific to the vaccine. Relatively few convalescent patients were included in the study, and early timepoints after natural infection were not analyzed. Although the median number of SARS-CoV-2-reactive clonotypes went up from some 23 after infection to around 39 after vaccination, the increase was not significant.

Receptors were amplified or captured by PCR. DNA from cultured CD4+ T cells was subjected to TCR sequencing with the Oncomine TCR Beta short-read assay at the Johns Hopkins FTIC core. Genomic DNA was extracted from the cultured CD4+ T cells with the QIAamp micro DNA kit. Oncomine TCR Beta libraries made from cultured CD4+ T cells were pooled using unique dual indexes and sequenced on an Illumina iSeq 100. Under the source paper's analysis protocol: Non-productive sequences were removed, and CDR3s not starting with C, not ending with F or W, or shorter than 7 amino acids were discarded. Antigen-specific clonotypes were identified with the MANAFEST web application by comparing peptide-stimulated wells with reference and other culture wells. To be called positive, a clone needed an FDR below 0.05, an odds ratio above 5, and a productive frequency above 0.1% in at least two of three replicate wells. A clonotype counted as cross-reactive if it showed significant expansion both in the SARS-CoV-2 spike wells and in at least one common cold coronavirus spike condition. CDR3 homology was assessed with Levenshtein distances (stringdist) and unrooted phylogenetic trees (ape) in R version 3.6.1. In-frame beta chains were kept once TCRdb had trimmed the public reads at Q25 with fastp and called clones with MiXCR. Each CDR3 protein appears once, grouped with its most common genes and DNA. The V and J calls and clone size are TCRdb's, not the authors'. The sample profile shows about 2,200 distinct CDR3 sequences; around 46% of them were found once. Together, the top ten hold around 71% of the sample.

As for this clonotype: Its antigen target is currently unknown. No much larger clone is present one base from it, and per-base qualities are unavailable.

In the paper's terms, the treatment or condition label means: approximately 11-day PBMC culture with coronavirus spike peptide pools or control peptides (ViraFEST assay). CD4+ T cells from unexposed donors were collected before the COVID-19 pandemic (2011-2018). The ViraFEST assay, used in the study, expanded antigen-specific T cells with peptide pools and then identified the expanded clonotypes through TCR sequencing. PBMCs were cultured at 1.5 million to 2 million per well in IMDM supplemented with approximately 5.3% human AB serum and 9.5 to 10 IU/ml IL-2, with 9.5 to 10 ug/ml peptide pools added. On days 3 and 7, half of the culture medium was replaced with fresh IL-2-containing medium. CD4+ T cells were isolated after approximately 10 days of culture through negative selection using the EasySep CD4+ T cell isolation kit. As cell number allowed, CD4+ T cells from unexposed donors were tested for reactivity to SARS-CoV-2 S and N and to four common cold coronavirus spike pools. PBMCs were separated from whole blood using Ficoll-Paque Plus gradient centrifugation and then either used fresh or cryopreserved at -140C. Triplicate wells were generally used for each culture condition. The leukapheresis product used for the unexposed donors was purchased from a commercial source.

Trimming takes 2 bases off V and 4 bases off J; junction bases not matched to a gene: 10. The CDR3 has 18 amino acids, counting the end cysteine and phenylalanine. Of the read, only the CDR3 DNA is kept; its 54 bases are in frame from base 1. As encoded in the germline V gene, CDR1 is KGHDR while CDR2 is SFDVKD. The TCR originated in a human donor in good health. The V and J genes are TRBV24-1 and TRBJ2-1; the junction holds 10 bases that match TRBD1. Sample: CD4+ T cells from blood, cultured in vitro. The nucleotide sequence reads as follows: TGTGCCACCAGTGATTCTGCTGGGACAGGGGCTGGGTACAATGAGCAGTTCTTC. Its protein is CATSDSAGTGAGYNEQFF.